The 5 T cell receptor beta chains reported below all come from one sample, sequenced in a study of blood T cell repertoires in COVID-19. The assay was immunoSEQ multiplex PCR, and TCRdb's table has in-frame clones only and misses some. In the table there are fewer than 350,000 clones, around nine tenths of which are singletons. Sequencing was carried out using peripheral blood. These receptors were taken from an older woman with COVID-19, enrolled during active disease.

V usage is TRBV19 and J usage is TRBJ1-1; D unresolved. Trimming shortened V by 3 bases and J by 0 bases, and 8 bases separated the two germline ends. Germline V gene sequence: CDR1 LNHDA, CDR2 SQIVND (reference sequence). The CDR3 is 14 residues long. The CDR3 sequence is CASSIVNMNTEAFF. Written as DNA, the CDR3 is TGTGCCAGTAGTATCGTGAACATGAACACTGAAGCTTTCTTT. Drawing the rest from reference TRBV19 and TRBJ1-1, the complete variable domain is DGGITQSPKYLFRKEGQNVTLSCEQNLNHDAMYWYRQDPGQGLRLIYYSQIVNDFQKGDIAEGYSVSREKKESFPLTVTSAQKNPTAFYLCASSIVNMNTEAFFGQGTRLTVV.

The J gene is TRBJ2-7, the V gene TRBV4-1; 9 bases fit TRBD2. CDR3 length equals 17 residues. The trim removed 0 bases at V and 3 bases at J, leaving 9 bases unmatched. Germline V gives CDR1 MGHRA, CDR2 YSYEKL. CDR3 sequence (DNA): TGCGCCAGCAGCCAAGATATATCGCGGGGGGGGATCTACGAGCAGTACTTC. This translates into CASSQDISRGGIYEQYF.

CDR3 bases: TGCGCCAGCAGCGCGGGGAACCAAGAGACCCAGTACTTC. Translated, it gives CASSAGNQETQYF. The V call is TRBV5-1, the J call TRBJ2-5, with D perhaps matching TRBD2 (6 bases). Germline assignment: CDR1 SGHRS and CDR2 YFSETQ. Trimming pared 4 bases from V and 0 bases from J, leaving 7 bases between. CDR3 length: 13 residues. Complete variable domain (other parts from reference TRBV5-1 and TRBJ2-5): KAGVTQTPRYLIKTRGQQVTLSCSPISGHRSVSWYQQTPGQGLQFLFEYFSETQRNKGNFPGRFSGRQFSNSRSEMNVSTLELGDSALYLCASSAGNQETQYFGPGTRLLVL.

The genes are TRBV24-1 and TRBJ1-1; 7 bases are shared with TRBD1. The V gene end was trimmed by 1 base and the J gene end by 6 bases; junction bases not matched to a gene: 1. This CDR3 region has 13 residues. The germline gives CDR1 KGHDR, CDR2 SFDVKD. The CDR3 sequence: CATSDFGTAEAFF. CDR3 bases: TGTGCCACCAGTGATTTCGGGACAGCTGAAGCTTTCTTT.

Note on this clone: In this CDR3 the conserved last residue, phenylalanine or tryptophan, is missing, so a read error is likely. The limits of the CDR3 on the DNA are not certain, so only TCRdb's listed CDR3 is given. V and J are TRBV18 and TRBJ1-2; the table's D call, TRBD1, has no DNA check behind it. CDR1 KGHSH and CDR2 LQKENI come from the germline V gene. Ends included, the CDR3 has 13 residues. CDR3 amino acids: CASLPGQGLTARV.